Listed below are T cell receptor beta chains from one sample, sequenced in a study of T-cell memory formation after mild COVID-19. TCRdb used MiXCR to reprocess the 5' RACE reads, holding one entry per CDR3 protein. The sample yields about 130,000 distinct CDR3 sequences, approximately 15% seen once. The sample comprised PBMCs or a T cell subset sorted from them (not recorded which). These receptor sequences come from a man aged 18-30 years who had mild COVID-19 (a few samples of this study predate the infection). Cell type and time point are not known. CDR3s include the opening cysteine and the closing phenylalanine or tryptophan. D genes are given only for firm matches. Some rows have no size entry. The others give once, few or many, or a class for an expanded clone.

clone_size d_call j_call v_call cdr3_nt cdr3_aa
NA NA TRBJ2-3 TRBV10-3 TGTGCCATCAGTGAGGTCGCGGCGCAAGATACGCAGTATTTT CAISEVAAQDTQYF
NA NA TRBJ1-2 TRBV18 TGTGCCAGCTCATCGAGTAAACAGGGTGACTATGGCTACACCTTC CASSSSKQGDYGYTF
many NA TRBJ2-3 TRBV12-3/TRBV12-4 TGTGCCAGCACCCCAGATTCTAGCACAGATACGCAGTATTTT CASTPDSSTDTQYF
NA NA TRBJ2-3 TRBV12-5 TGTGCTAGTGCCCCGGACGGGGCGTTTGATACGCAGTATTTT CASAPDGAFDTQYF
NA NA TRBJ1-2 TRBV3-1 TGTGCCAGCAGCCAGTGGACGGCCTTGGAGGGCTACACCTTC CASSQWTALEGYTF
NA NA TRBJ1-1 TRBV6-5 TGTGCCAGCAGTTACAAGGGGTACACTGAAGCTTTCTTT CASSYKGYTEAFF
NA NA TRBJ1-1 TRBV5-1 TGCGCCAGCAGCTTGGCATCTCCGGGGATCATGAACACTGAAGCTTTCTTT CASSLASPGIMNTEAFF
NA NA TRBJ1-2 TRBV7-2 TGTGCCAGCAGCTTAGGCAGCGGGGGGCTCTATGGCTACACCTTC CASSLGSGGLYGYTF
few NA TRBJ1-3 TRBV18 TGTGCCAGCTCACCGGATTTGGGAAACACCATATATTTT CASSPDLGNTIYF
NA NA TRBJ2-2 TRBV12-5 TGTGCTAGTGGTTTCTTGTCCGGGGAGCTGTTTTTT CASGFLSGELFF
NA NA TRBJ2-7 TRBV6-2/TRBV6-3 TGTGCCAGCAGTTACGCGTGGAACTCCTACGAGCAGTACTTC CASSYAWNSYEQYF
NA NA TRBJ2-3 TRBV9 TGTGCCAGCAGCGTAGATTGGAGCACAGATACGCAGTATTTT CASSVDWSTDTQYF
NA NA TRBJ2-7 TRBV6-5 TGTGCCAGCAGTTACACCCGACAGTTCTACGAGCAGTACTTC CASSYTRQFYEQYF
NA NA TRBJ2-6 TRBV7-6 TGTGCCAGCAGCTTAGTCACCTCTGGGGCCAACGTCCTGACTTTC CASSLVTSGANVLTF
few NA TRBJ1-2 TRBV7-2 TGTGCCAGCAGCTTAAGGAGACAGAACTATGGCTACACCTTC CASSLRRQNYGYTF
NA NA TRBJ2-3 TRBV5-1 TGCGCCAGCGTGGGGGACACAGATACGCAGTATTTT CASVGDTDTQYF
few NA TRBJ2-1 TRBV24-1 TGTGCCACCAGTGATTTGTCAGGTCACAATGAGCAGTTCTTC CATSDLSGHNEQFF
NA TRBD2 TRBJ2-1 TRBV20-1 TGCAGTGCTAGAGATCCCGGGACTAGTCGCTACAATGAGCAGTTCTTC CSARDPGTSRYNEQFF
NA TRBD2 TRBJ2-5 TRBV10-3 TGTGCCATCAGTGACCGACTAGCGGGGGAGGTGACCCAGTACTTC CAISDRLAGEVTQYF
NA TRBD1 TRBJ1-2 TRBV14 TGTGCCAGCTCGGACAGGGGGAACTATGGCTACACCTTC CASSDRGNYGYTF
many NA TRBJ2-5 TRBV5-1 TGCGCCAGCAGCTCCCCGGACAGTCTCTTGGGAGAGACCCAGTACTTC CASSSPDSLLGETQYF
few NA TRBJ2-3 TRBV7-3 TGTGCCAGCAGCCCTAAGGGCGGCGGGGGCACAGATACGCAGTATTTT CASSPKGGGGTDTQYF
NA TRBD1 TRBJ1-2 TRBV10-3 TGTGCCATCAGTGAGGGACAGGGCAATGGCTACACCTTC CAISEGQGNGYTF
few NA TRBJ2-6 TRBV6-5 TGTGCCAGCAGTTGGGCCAGTGGCTCTGGGGCCAACGTCCTGACTTTC CASSWASGSGANVLTF
few NA TRBJ1-5 TRBV7-2 TGTGCCAGCAGCTTAGTCTCGTTAGGGTCGCCCCAGCATTTT CASSLVSLGSPQHF
few TRBD1 TRBJ2-2 TRBV5-1 TGCGCCAGCACCCCCTTCAACGGACAGGGAAGCACCGGGGAGCTGTTTTTT CASTPFNGQGSTGELFF
few NA TRBJ2-3 TRBV9 TGTGCCAGCAGCGCCCTAAACCAGGCAGATACGCAGTATTTT CASSALNQADTQYF
few TRBD2 TRBJ2-1 TRBV5-4 TGTGCCAGCGCTAGCGGGGGGGCCAGCTCCTACAATGAGCAGTTCTTC CASASGGASSYNEQFF
NA NA TRBJ1-4 TRBV24-1 TGTGCCACCAGTGCTTCCGGGAATGAAAAACTGTTTTTT CATSASGNEKLFF
NA NA TRBJ1-1 TRBV7-6 TGTGCCAGCAGTTTAGTTCGGGGAGTGCCCGGATCCCCGAACACTGAAGCTTTCTTT CASSLVRGVPGSPNTEAFF
NA NA TRBJ1-1 TRBV20-1 TGCAGTGCACCTGCGGGACGGACCTCGAGCACTGAAGCTTTCTTT CSAPAGRTSSTEAFF